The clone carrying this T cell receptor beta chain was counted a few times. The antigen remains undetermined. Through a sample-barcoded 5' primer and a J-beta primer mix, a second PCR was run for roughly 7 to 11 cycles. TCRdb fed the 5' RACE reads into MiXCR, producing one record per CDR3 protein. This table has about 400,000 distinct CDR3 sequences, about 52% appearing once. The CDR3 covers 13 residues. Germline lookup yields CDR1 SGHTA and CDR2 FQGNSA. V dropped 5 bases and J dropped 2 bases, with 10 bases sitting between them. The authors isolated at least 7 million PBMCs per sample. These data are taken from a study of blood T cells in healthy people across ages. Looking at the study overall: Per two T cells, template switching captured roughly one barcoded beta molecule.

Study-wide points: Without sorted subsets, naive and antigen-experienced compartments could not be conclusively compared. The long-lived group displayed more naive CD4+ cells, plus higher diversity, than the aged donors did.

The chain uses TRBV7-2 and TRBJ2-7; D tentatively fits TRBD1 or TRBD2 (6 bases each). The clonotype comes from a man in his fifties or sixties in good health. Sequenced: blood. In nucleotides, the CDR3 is TGTGCCAGCAGCATAGGGGGGACCTACGAGCAGTACTTC. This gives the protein CASSIGGTYEQYF.